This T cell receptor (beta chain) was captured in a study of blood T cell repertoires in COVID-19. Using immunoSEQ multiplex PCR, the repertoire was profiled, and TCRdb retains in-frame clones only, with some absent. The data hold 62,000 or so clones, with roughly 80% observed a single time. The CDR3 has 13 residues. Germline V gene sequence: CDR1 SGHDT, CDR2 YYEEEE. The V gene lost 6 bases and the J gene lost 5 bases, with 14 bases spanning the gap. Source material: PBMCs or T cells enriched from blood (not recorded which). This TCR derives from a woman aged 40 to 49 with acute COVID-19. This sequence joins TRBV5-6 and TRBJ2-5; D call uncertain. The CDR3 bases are TGTGCCAGCACTAAGCTTGCGTACGAGACCCAGTACTTC. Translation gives CASTKLAYETQYF.